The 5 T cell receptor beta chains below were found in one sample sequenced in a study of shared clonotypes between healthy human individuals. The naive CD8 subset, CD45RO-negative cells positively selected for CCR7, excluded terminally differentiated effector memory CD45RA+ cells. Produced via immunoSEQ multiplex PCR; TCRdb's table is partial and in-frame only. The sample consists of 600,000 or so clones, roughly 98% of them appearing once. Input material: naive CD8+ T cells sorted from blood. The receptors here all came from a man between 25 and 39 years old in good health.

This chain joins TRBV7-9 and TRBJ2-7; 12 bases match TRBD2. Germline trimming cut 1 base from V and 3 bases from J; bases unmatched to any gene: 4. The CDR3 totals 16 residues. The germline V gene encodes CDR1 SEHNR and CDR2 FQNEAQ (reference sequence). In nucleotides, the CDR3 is TGTGCCAGCAGCTTAGGACTAGCGGGAGAAATCTACGAGCAGTACTTC. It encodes CASSLGLAGEIYEQYF.

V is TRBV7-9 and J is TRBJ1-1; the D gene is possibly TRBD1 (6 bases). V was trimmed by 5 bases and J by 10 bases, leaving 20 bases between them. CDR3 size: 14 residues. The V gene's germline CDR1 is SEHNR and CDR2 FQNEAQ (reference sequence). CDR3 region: CASSRTRGEVIAFF. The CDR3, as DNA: TGTGCCAGCAGCCGGACTAGGGGGGAGGTTATAGCTTTCTTT.

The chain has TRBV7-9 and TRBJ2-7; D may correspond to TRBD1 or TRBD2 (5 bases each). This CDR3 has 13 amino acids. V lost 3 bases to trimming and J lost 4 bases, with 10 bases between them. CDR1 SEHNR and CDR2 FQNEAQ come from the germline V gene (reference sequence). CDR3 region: CASSFGAGYEQYF. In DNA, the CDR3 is TGTGCCAGCAGCTTCGGGGCCGGGTACGAGCAGTACTTC. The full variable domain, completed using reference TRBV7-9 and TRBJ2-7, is DTGVSQNPRHKITKRGQNVTFRCDPISEHNRLYWYRQTLGQGPEFLTYFQNEAQLEKSRLLSDRFSAERPKGSFSTLEIQRTEQGDSAMYLCASSFGAGYEQYFGPGTRLTVT.

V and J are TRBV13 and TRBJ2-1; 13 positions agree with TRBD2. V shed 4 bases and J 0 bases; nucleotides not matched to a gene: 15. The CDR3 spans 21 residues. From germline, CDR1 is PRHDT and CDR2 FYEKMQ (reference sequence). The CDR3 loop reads CASSSGLLGLAGASSYNEQFF. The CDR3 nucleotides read TGTGCCAGCAGCTCAGGCCTCCTCGGACTAGCGGGGGCAAGCTCCTACAATGAGCAGTTCTTC.

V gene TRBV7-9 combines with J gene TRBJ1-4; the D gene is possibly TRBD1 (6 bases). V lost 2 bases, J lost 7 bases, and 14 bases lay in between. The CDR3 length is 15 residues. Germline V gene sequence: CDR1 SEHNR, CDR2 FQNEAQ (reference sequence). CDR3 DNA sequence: TGTGCCAGCAGCTTATCAGTGACAGGAGGTGAAAAACTGTTTTTT. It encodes CASSLSVTGGEKLFF.